Presented here are 27 T cell receptor beta chains from one specimen sequenced in a study of shared clonotypes between healthy human individuals. Clones were read by immunoSEQ multiplex PCR, and TCRdb kept only the in-frame ones, dropping some. The table has about 470,000 clones, roughly 77% seen once; the top ten hold roughly 13%. Source material: PBMCs. The receptor set was obtained from a woman in her thirties or forties in good health. Some clones in this sample may be carry-over from other donors' samples.

This sequence joins TRBV5-6 and TRBJ2-1; TRBD1 or TRBD2 may be the D gene (5 bases each). Looked up from germline, CDR1 is SGHDT and CDR2 is YYEEEE. Trimming cost V 4 bases and J 12 bases, with 14 bases left between them. The CDR3 length is 12 residues. CDR3 amino acids: CASSARGAGQFF. The CDR3 coding sequence is TGTGCCAGCAGCGCAAGAGGGGCTGGGCAGTTCTTC.

This clone was seen a few times. The chain uses TRBV5-4 and TRBJ1-2; 7 bases line up with TRBD1. The CDR3 runs 15 residues. The germline CDR1 and CDR2 sequences are SGHNT and YYREEE (reference sequence). Losses at the gene ends were 0 bases for V and 4 bases for J; bases not matched to a gene: 6. CDR3 protein: CASSLVRQGSYGYTF. The CDR3 bases are TGTGCCAGCAGCTTGGTGAGACAGGGCTCCTATGGCTACACCTTC.

V usage is TRBV18 and J usage is TRBJ2-7; D is possibly TRBD2 (5 bases). This CDR3 spans 14 amino acids. V lost 2 bases and J lost 4, with 12 bases in between. The germline gives CDR1 KGHSH, CDR2 LQKENI. The CDR3 DNA follows: TGTGCCAGCTCACCAGATCGCGGGCGGTACGAGCAGTACTTC. Translation gives CASSPDRGRYEQYF.

The chain links TRBV7-3 to TRBJ2-6; D is perhaps TRBD1 or TRBD2 (5 bases each). CDR1 and CDR2 (germline): SGHTA, FQGTGA. The ends were cut back, 5 bases at V and 2 bases at J, with 13 bases in the middle. CDR3 size: 16 residues. CDR3 nucleotide sequence: TGTGCCAGCAGCCTGAGGGGTGGCCCTGGGGCCAACGTCCTGACTTTC. It codes for CASSLRGGPGANVLTF. The full variable domain, with the rest looked up from reference TRBV7-3 and TRBJ2-6, is GAGVSQTPSNKVTEKGKYVELRCDPISGHTALYWYRQSLGQGPEFLIYFQGTGAADDSGLPNDRFFAVRPEGSVSTLKIQRTERGDSAVYLCASSLRGGPGANVLTFGAGSRLTVL.

The V and J genes are TRBV5-6 and TRBJ2-5; D may be TRBD1 (5 bases). The CDR3 consists of 16 residues. V was shortened by 4 bases and J by 5 bases, with 21 bases between the two germline ends. Germline loops: CDR1 SGHDT, CDR2 YYEEEE. The CDR3 DNA reads as TGTGCCAGCAGCAAAACCCGACAGAACCCCTGGGAGACCCAGTACTTC. The encoded protein is CASSKTRQNPWETQYF.

This clone was observed a handful of times. The J gene is TRBJ2-7, the V gene TRBV18; D possibly corresponds to TRBD1 (6 bases). CDR1 is KGHSH, CDR2 LQKENI, per germline. The CDR3 is made up of 14 amino acids. Deletions cut 5 bases from V and 0 bases from J, with 11 bases between. The CDR3 loop reads CASSRDRNSYEQYF. The CDR3 region has the DNA TGTGCCAGCTCAAGAGACAGGAACTCCTACGAGCAGTACTTC.

The V and J genes are TRBV5-8 and TRBJ2-1; TRBD2 might be the D (6 bases). Germline loops: CDR1 SGHTS, CDR2 YDEGEE. The CDR3 spans 14 residues. Trimming removed 6 bases from V and 4 bases from J, with 14 bases in between. The CDR3 nucleotides read TGTGCCAGCAATCGGGAGTCGGGATACAATGAGCAGTTCTTC. This codes for CASNRESGYNEQFF.

The chain joins TRBV5-4 to TRBJ1-2; a weak D match, TRBD1 (6 bases). Trimming cost V 3 bases and J 4 bases, with 19 bases left between them. CDR1 is SGHNT, CDR2 YYREEE, per germline (reference sequence). CDR3 size: 16 residues. CDR3 sequence reads: CASSWTTTGYGYGYTF. The CDR3 bases are TGTGCCAGCAGCTGGACAACAACAGGGTACGGCTATGGCTACACCTTC.

This chain connects TRBV18 to TRBJ1-2, with D possibly being TRBD1 (6 bases). The CDR3 contains 14 residues. In germline, CDR1 is KGHSH, CDR2 LQKENI. V lost 5 bases to trimming and J lost 4 bases, with 14 bases between them. As DNA, the CDR3 is TGTGCCAGCTCATCTGGACAGAGTCGCTATGGCTACACCTTC. Protein product: CASSSGQSRYGYTF.

This clone was found a few times. The V call is TRBV5-1, the J call TRBJ2-2; 7 bases map to TRBD1. V dropped 0 bases and J dropped 0; count of bases not matched to a gene: 2. CDR1 SGHRS and CDR2 YFSETQ come from the germline V gene. The CDR3 is 16 amino acids. The CDR3 bases are TGCGCCAGCAGCTTGGAGACAGGGCCGAACACCGGGGAGCTGTTTTTT. It yields the protein CASSLETGPNTGELFF. Complete variable domain (other parts from reference TRBV5-1 and TRBJ2-2): KAGVTQTPRYLIKTRGQQVTLSCSPISGHRSVSWYQQTPGQGLQFLFEYFSETQRNKGNFPGRFSGRQFSNSRSEMNVSTLELGDSALYLCASSLETGPNTGELFFGEGSRLTVL.

The chain couples TRBV5-1 to TRBJ2-7; TRBD1 matches at 12 bases. Germline V gene sequence: CDR1 SGHRS, CDR2 YFSETQ. With 3 bases clipped from V and 6 bases from J, the junction kept 4 bases outside the gene matches. The CDR3 sequence is 14 residues long. CDR3 sequence reads: CASSSGTGGGEQYF. CDR3 DNA: TGCGCCAGCAGCTCCGGGACAGGGGGCGGCGAGCAGTACTTC.

V usage is TRBV28 and J usage is TRBJ1-6; 8 positions agree with TRBD1. From germline, CDR1 is MDHEN and CDR2 SYDVKM. Trimming at V came to 2 bases and at J to 10 bases, leaving 16 bases not matched to a gene. CDR3 length equals 18 residues. The CDR3 DNA sequence: TGTGCCAGCAGTTTACGGCTTTCGGCAGGGGGCGGCGAGTCACCCCTCCACTTT. Amino acid sequence: CASSLRLSAGGGESPLHF. Based on the CDR3 plus reference TRBV28 and TRBJ1-6, the full variable domain is DVKVTQSSRYLVKRTGEKVFLECVQDMDHENMFWYRQDPGLGLRLIYFSYDVKMKEKGDIPEGYSVSREKKERFSLILESASTNQTSMYLCASSLRLSAGGGESPLHFGNGTRLTVT.

The V gene is TRBV5-1, the J gene TRBJ2-3, with 9 bases fitting TRBD2. There are 16 residues in the CDR3. From germline, CDR1 is SGHRS and CDR2 YFSETQ. The V segment lost 7 bases and the J segment 2 bases; nucleotides outside the gene matches: 11. In DNA form, the CDR3 reads TGCGCCAGCCTTCAAGGGCTAGCGGGAACCACAGATACGCAGTATTTT. Residues: CASLQGLAGTTDTQYF.

This chain connects TRBV18 to TRBJ2-2; D is possibly TRBD2 (5 bases). The germline CDR1 and CDR2 sequences are KGHSH and LQKENI. Between the trimmed V and J ends, which lost 3 bases and 5 bases, there was a span of 16 bases. The CDR3 runs to 16 residues. The CDR3 region is CASSPLGGSETGELFF. The CDR3, as DNA: TGTGCCAGCTCACCCCTCGGTGGTAGCGAGACCGGGGAGCTGTTTTTT. Combining the CDR3 with reference TRBV18 and TRBJ2-2 gives the whole variable domain NAGVMQNPRHLVRRRGQEARLRCSPMKGHSHVYWYRQLPEEGLKFMVYLQKENIIDESGMPKERFSAEFPKEGPSILRIQQVVRGDSAAYFCASSPLGGSETGELFFGEGSRLTVL.

V gene TRBV25-1 combines with J gene TRBJ2-5; D possibly corresponds to TRBD1 (6 bases). The CDR3 is made up of 16 amino acids. The germline V gene encodes CDR1 MGHDK and CDR2 SYGVNS. V shed 0 bases and J shed 4 bases, with 15 bases lying between them. CDR3 residues: CASSEYRNREGETQYF. Written as DNA, the CDR3 is TGTGCCAGCAGTGAATACAGGAACAGGGAAGGAGAGACCCAGTACTTC.

The rearrangement uses TRBV6-4 and TRBJ1-1; TRBD1 aligns across 7 bases. Germline trimming cut 3 bases from V and 9 bases from J; bases unmatched to any gene: 7. Germline V gene sequence: CDR1 MRHNA, CDR2 SNTAGT. The CDR3 is 13 amino acids. CDR3 coding DNA: TGTGCCAGCAGTGATTCCGGGACAGCCAAAGCTTTCTTT. Translating it yields CASSDSGTAKAFF.

The gene calls are TRBV14 and TRBJ1-3; D uncertain. The V gene's germline CDR1 is SGHDN and CDR2 FVKESK. V gave up 5 bases and J gave up 0 bases, with 17 bases separating them. This CDR3 contains 17 residues. As DNA, the CDR3 is TGTGCCAGCAGCTCAGGAATGGCGGTTAGCTCTGGAAACACCATATATTTT. It encodes CASSSGMAVSSGNTIYF.

The chain links TRBV7-2 to TRBJ1-1; 10 bases match TRBD1. V trimming: 6 bases; J trimming: 6 bases; junction bases outside the gene matches: 4. This CDR3 region has 13 residues. CDR1 is SGHTA and CDR2 is FQGNSA in the germline V gene. CDR3 amino acids: CASRDRGRAEAFF. The CDR3 coding sequence is TGTGCCAGCAGAGACAGGGGGCGCGCTGAAGCTTTCTTT.

As for this clone: A clone one base away is much larger, so this may be a read error. The CDR3 DNA reads as TGTGCCAGCAGCTTCGGCAGAGATACGCAGTATTTT. Translated: CASSFGRDTQYF. The V call is TRBV7-9, the J call TRBJ2-3; D gene unclear. Trimming took off 3 bases at V and 5 bases at J, with 6 bases between the two ends. The CDR3 is made up of 12 amino acids. The germline CDR1 and CDR2 sequences are SEHNR and FQNEAQ (reference sequence).

This rearrangement joins TRBV27 to TRBJ2-5, with D perhaps assigned TRBD1 or TRBD2 (5 bases each). Trimming took off 3 bases at V and 5 bases at J, with 10 bases between the two ends. Germline V gene sequence: CDR1 MNHEY, CDR2 SMNVEV (reference sequence). This CDR3 comprises 13 residues. CDR3 loop: CASSLMGVETQYF. The CDR3 DNA follows: TGTGCCAGCAGTTTGATGGGGGTCGAGACCCAGTACTTC.

This chain links TRBV19 with TRBJ1-1; no clear D. Germline V CDR1 and CDR2: LNHDA, SQIVND (reference sequence). The CDR3 spans 13 residues. With 3 bases removed from V and 1 base from J, the gap between germline ends came to 6 bases. CDR3 DNA sequence: TGTGCCAGTAGTATTAGGGCGAACACTGAAGCTTTCTTT. This gives the protein CASSIRANTEAFF.

This clone was seen once. The gene calls are TRBV30 and TRBJ2-7; 8 nucleotides match TRBD2. Germline CDR1 and CDR2: GTSNPN and SVGIG (reference sequence). There are 12 residues in the CDR3. V shed 4 bases, J shed 6 bases, and the junction held 5 bases outside the gene matches. Written as DNA, the CDR3 is TGTGCCTGGACACGGGGGGGAGGCGAGCAGTACTTC. Amino acid sequence: CAWTRGGGEQYF.

This chain links TRBV6-1 with TRBJ1-5; perhaps TRBD1 as D (6 bases). V dropped 4 bases and J dropped 3 bases, with 7 bases sitting between them. Germline V lookup: CDR1 MNHNS, CDR2 SASEGT. The CDR3 is 13 residues long. The CDR3 is CASSGTDNQPQHF. Here the CDR3 DNA reads TGTGCCAGCAGTGGGACAGACAATCAGCCCCAGCATTTT.

The chain is built from TRBV4-2 and TRBJ2-1, with no clear D. V lost 5 bases and J 9 bases, leaving 8 bases between the germline ends. CDR3 length: 11 amino acids. CDR1 is LGHNA and CDR2 is YNFKEQ in the germline V gene. CDR3 DNA: TGTGCCAGCAGCGAACGTTTTGAGCAGTTCTTC. Residues: CASSERFEQFF.

In its sample, this clone was seen once. J is TRBJ1-2 and V is TRBV6-5, with TRBD1 as a possible D gene (6 bases). Trimming stripped 6 bases from V and 3 bases from J, with 14 bases between. Germline V gene sequence: CDR1 MNHEY, CDR2 SVGAGI. CDR3 length equals 14 residues. CDR3 in amino acids: CASSLWGADYGYTF. CDR3 in DNA: TGTGCCAGCAGCCTCTGGGGGGCCGACTATGGCTACACCTTC.

The chain links TRBV28 to TRBJ2-7, with 11 bases identical to TRBD2. Germline-derived CDR1 and CDR2 are MDHEN and SYDVKM. Unmatched junction bases numbered 6, after V lost 3 bases and J lost 5 bases. The CDR3 has 15 residues. CDR3 amino acids: CASSFRLAGRHEQYF. CDR3 in DNA: TGTGCCAGCAGTTTCCGACTAGCGGGAAGGCACGAGCAGTACTTC.

The chain joins TRBV18 to TRBJ2-1; weak D call: TRBD1 (6 bases). Germline CDR1 and CDR2: KGHSH and LQKENI. V lost 2 bases, J lost 8 bases, and 16 bases lay in between. The CDR3 loop spans 15 amino acids. The CDR3 DNA reads TGTGCCAGCTCACCAGGGCAGGGGAGCAAATATGAGCAGTTCTTC. Translation gives CASSPGQGSKYEQFF.